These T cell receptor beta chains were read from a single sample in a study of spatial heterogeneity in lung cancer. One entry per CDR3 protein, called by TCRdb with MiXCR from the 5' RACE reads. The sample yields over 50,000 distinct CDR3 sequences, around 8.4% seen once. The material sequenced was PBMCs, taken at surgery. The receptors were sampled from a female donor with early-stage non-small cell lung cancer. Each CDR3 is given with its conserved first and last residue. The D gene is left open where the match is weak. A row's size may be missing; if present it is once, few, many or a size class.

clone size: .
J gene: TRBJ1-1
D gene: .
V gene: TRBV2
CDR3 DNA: TGTGCCAGCACCCTTTCGGCCTCGGCGAACACTGAAGCTTTCTTT
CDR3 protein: CASTLSASANTEAFF

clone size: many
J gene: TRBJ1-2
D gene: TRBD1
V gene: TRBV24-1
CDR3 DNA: TGTGCCACCAGTGAGGGGGACAGCCGTTCTTATGGCTACACCTTC
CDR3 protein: CATSEGDSRSYGYTF

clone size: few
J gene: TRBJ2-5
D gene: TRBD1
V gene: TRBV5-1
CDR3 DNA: TGCGCCAGCGCCTTGACAGGGGGCGAAGAGACCCAGTACTTC
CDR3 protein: CASALTGGEETQYF

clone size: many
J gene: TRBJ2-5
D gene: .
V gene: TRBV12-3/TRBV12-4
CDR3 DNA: TGTGCCAGCAGTTTCGCGTGGGGAGAGACCCAGTACTTC
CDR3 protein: CASSFAWGETQYF

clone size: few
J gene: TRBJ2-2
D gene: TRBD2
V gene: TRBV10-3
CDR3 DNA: TGTGCCATCAGTGTGGTCACTAGCGGCGACACCGGGGAGCTGTTTTTT
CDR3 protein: CAISVVTSGDTGELFF

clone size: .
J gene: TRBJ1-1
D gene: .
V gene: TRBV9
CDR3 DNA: TGTGCCAGCAGCGTAGCCATCGGGGTGGACACTGAAGCTTTCTTT
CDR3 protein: CASSVAIGVDTEAFF

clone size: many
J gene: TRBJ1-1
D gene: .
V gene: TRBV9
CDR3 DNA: TGTGCCAGCAGCGTTTCCCCGGGACCGCCGAACACTGAAGCTTTCTTT
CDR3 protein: CASSVSPGPPNTEAFF

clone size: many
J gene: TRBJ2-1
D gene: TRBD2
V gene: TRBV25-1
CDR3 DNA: TGTGCCAGCAGACTAGCGGGGGGGCATGAGCAGTTCTTC
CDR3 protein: CASRLAGGHEQFF

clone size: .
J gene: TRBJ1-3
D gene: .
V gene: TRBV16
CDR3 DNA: TGTGCCAGCAGCCGCCAAGGGGAACTTGGAAACACCATATATTTT
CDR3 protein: CASSRQGELGNTIYF

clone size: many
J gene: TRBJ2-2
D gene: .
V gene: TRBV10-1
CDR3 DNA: TGCGCCAGCGGCCGGGAGACCGGGGAGCTGTTTTTT
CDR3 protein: CASGRETGELFF

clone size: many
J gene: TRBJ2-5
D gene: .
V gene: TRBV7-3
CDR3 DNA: TGTGCCAGCAGCTTAAGCGGGATCGGAGAGACCCAGTACTTC
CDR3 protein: CASSLSGIGETQYF

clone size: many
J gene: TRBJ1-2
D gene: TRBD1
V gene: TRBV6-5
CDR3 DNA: TGTGCCAGCAGTCCCTCCCCACAGGGGGTCTATGGCTACACCTTC
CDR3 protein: CASSPSPQGVYGYTF

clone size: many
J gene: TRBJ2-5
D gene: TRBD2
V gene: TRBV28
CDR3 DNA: TGTGCCAGCAGTTCGTCTCTAGCGGGGGGGCGAGAGACCCAGTACTTC
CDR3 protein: CASSSSLAGGRETQYF

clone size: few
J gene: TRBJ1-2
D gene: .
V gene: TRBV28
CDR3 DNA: TGTGCCAGCACCCAGACGGTTCTCTATGGCTACACCTTC
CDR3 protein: CASTQTVLYGYTF

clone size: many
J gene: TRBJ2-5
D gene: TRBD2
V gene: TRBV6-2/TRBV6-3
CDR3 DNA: TGTGCCAGCAGATCCGGGACTAGCGGAAGCCAAGAGACCCAGTACTTC
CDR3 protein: CASRSGTSGSQETQYF

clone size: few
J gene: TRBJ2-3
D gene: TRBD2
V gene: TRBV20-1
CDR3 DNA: TGCAGTGCTAGACTAGCGGGAGTCGATACGCAGTATTTT
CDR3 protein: CSARLAGVDTQYF

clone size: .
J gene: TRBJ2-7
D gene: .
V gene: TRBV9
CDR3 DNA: TGTGCCAGCAGCGTAGCGGACGCTGCTGGGAGAGAGCAGTACTTC
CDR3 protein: CASSVADAAGREQYF

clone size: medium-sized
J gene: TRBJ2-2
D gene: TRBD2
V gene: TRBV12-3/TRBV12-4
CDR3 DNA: TGTGCCAGCAGCCTCGGACTAGCGGTAGACACCGGGGAGCTGTTTTTT
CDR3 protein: CASSLGLAVDTGELFF

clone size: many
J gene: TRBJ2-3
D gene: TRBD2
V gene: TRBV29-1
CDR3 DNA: TGCAGCGTTGAAATCAGCGGGGGGGATACGCAGTATTTT
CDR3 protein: CSVEISGGDTQYF

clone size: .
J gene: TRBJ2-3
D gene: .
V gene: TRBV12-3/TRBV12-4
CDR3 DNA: TGTGCCAGCAAGACTGGGTATCACACAGATACGCAGTATTTT
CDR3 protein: CASKTGYHTDTQYF

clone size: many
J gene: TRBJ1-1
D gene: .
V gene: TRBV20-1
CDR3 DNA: TGCAGTGCAGATGACTACGGGGGAACTGAAGCTTTCTTT
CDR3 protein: CSADDYGGTEAFF

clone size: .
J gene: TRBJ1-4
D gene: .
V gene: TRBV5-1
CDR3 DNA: TGCGCCAGCAGCTTGGCCGGGGCAGGGGATGAAAAACTGTTTTTT
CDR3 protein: CASSLAGAGDEKLFF

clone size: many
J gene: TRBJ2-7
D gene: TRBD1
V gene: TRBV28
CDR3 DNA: TGTGCCAGCAACTTACAGGGGGCTGGAGAGCAGTACTTC
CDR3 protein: CASNLQGAGEQYF

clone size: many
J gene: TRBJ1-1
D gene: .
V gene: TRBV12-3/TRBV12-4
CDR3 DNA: TGTGCCAGCAGCCTCTTTTTTGGGATCATGAACACTGAAGCTTTCTTT
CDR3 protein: CASSLFFGIMNTEAFF

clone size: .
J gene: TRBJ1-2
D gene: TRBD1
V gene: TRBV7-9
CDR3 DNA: TGTGCCAGCAGCTTAGGGGGACAGGAGTATGGCTACACCTTC
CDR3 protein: CASSLGGQEYGYTF

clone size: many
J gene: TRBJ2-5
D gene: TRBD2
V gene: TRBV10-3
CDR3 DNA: TGTGCCATCAGTGCAGGACTAGCGGGAGAAGAGACCCAGTACTTC
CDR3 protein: CAISAGLAGEETQYF

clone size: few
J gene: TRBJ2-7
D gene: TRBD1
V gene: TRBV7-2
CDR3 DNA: TGTGCCAGCAGCTTTGGGACAGGGCTTCTCGAGCAGTACTTC
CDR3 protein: CASSFGTGLLEQYF

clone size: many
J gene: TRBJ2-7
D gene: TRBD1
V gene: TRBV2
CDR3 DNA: TGTGCCAGCAGTGAAAGCCCTGGACAGGGGGCGGACGAGCAGTACTTC
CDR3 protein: CASSESPGQGADEQYF

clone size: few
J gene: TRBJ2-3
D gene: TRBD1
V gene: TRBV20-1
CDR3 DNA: TGCAGTGCTAGTGAGGGGACAGGATACACAGATACGCAGTATTTT
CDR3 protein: CSASEGTGYTDTQYF

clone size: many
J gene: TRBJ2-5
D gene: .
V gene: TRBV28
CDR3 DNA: TGTGCCAGCAGTTTACTTCGGGGGCGGGAGACCCAGTACTTC
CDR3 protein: CASSLLRGRETQYF

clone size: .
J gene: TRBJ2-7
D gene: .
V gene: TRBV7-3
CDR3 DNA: TGTGCCAGCAGCTTATCCCTTTACGAGCAGTACTTC
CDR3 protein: CASSLSLYEQYF

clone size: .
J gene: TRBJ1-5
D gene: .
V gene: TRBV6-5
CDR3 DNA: TGTGCCAGCAGTCTCGGGTTCAATCAGCCCCAGCATTTT
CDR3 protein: CASSLGFNQPQHF

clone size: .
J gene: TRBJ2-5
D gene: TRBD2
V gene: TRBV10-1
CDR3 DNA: TGCGCCAGCAGTGAGTCGCCGGTAGCGGGATCAGAGACCCAGTACTTC
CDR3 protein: CASSESPVAGSETQYF

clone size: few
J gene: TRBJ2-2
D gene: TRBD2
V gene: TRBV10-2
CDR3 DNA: TGCGCCAGCAAACTAGCGGGAGGGCGAGTCGGGGAGCTGTTTTTT
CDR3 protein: CASKLAGGRVGELFF

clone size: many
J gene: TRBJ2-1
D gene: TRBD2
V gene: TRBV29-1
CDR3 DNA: TGCAGCGTTCGGACTAGCGGGAGGTTGGATGAGCAGTTCTTC
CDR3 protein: CSVRTSGRLDEQFF

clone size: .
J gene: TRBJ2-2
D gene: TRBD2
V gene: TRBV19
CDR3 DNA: TGTGCCAGTACCACAAGGACTAGCGGGGGCCTAAACACCGGGGAGCTGTTTTTT
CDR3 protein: CASTTRTSGGLNTGELFF

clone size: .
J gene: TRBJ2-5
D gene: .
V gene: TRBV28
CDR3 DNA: TGTGCCAGCAGTTTCCCAGGGGTGGAGACCCAGTACTTC
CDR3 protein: CASSFPGVETQYF

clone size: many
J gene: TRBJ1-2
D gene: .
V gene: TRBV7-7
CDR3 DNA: TGTGCTAGCAGCCCCTTAAATAGAGGCTACACCTTC
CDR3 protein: CASSPLNRGYTF

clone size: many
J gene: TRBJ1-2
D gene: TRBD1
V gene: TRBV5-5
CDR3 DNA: TGTGCCAGCAGCTTGAGGAACAGGGGCCCCATCTATGGCTACACCTTC
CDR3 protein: CASSLRNRGPIYGYTF

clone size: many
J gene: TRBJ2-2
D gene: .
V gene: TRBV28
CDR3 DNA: TGTGCCAGCTTCGGGGGGAACACCGGGGAGCTGTTTTTT
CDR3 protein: CASFGGNTGELFF

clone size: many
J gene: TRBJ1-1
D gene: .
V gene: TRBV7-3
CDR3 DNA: TGTGCCAGCAGCTCGGGCACCGGGACTGAAGCTTTCTTT
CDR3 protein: CASSSGTGTEAFF

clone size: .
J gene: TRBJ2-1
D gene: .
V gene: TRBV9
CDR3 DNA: TGTGCCAGCAGCGCCGGGACCCCCAATGAGCAGTTCTTC
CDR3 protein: CASSAGTPNEQFF

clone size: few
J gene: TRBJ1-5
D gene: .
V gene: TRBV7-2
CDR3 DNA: TGTGCCAGCAGCTTAGCGATAGGACAGTCTATGGGCAATCAGCCCCAGCATTTT
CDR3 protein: CASSLAIGQSMGNQPQHF

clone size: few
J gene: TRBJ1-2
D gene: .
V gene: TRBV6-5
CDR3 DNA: TGTGCCAGCAGTTCTCCCCCCTATGGCTACACCTTC
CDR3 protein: CASSSPPYGYTF

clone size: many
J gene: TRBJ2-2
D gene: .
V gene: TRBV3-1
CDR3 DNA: TGTGCCAGCAGCCACCGACAGGCGAACACCGGGGAGCTGTTTTTT
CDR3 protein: CASSHRQANTGELFF

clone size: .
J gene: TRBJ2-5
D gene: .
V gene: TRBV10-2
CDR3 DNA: TGCGCCAGCAGTGGGGCGGGAAGGGAGACCCAGTACTTC
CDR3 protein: CASSGAGRETQYF

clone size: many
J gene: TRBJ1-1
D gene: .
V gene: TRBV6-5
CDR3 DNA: TGTGCCAGCAGTTATGTTACAGGGAACACTGAAGCTTTCTTT
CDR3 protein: CASSYVTGNTEAFF